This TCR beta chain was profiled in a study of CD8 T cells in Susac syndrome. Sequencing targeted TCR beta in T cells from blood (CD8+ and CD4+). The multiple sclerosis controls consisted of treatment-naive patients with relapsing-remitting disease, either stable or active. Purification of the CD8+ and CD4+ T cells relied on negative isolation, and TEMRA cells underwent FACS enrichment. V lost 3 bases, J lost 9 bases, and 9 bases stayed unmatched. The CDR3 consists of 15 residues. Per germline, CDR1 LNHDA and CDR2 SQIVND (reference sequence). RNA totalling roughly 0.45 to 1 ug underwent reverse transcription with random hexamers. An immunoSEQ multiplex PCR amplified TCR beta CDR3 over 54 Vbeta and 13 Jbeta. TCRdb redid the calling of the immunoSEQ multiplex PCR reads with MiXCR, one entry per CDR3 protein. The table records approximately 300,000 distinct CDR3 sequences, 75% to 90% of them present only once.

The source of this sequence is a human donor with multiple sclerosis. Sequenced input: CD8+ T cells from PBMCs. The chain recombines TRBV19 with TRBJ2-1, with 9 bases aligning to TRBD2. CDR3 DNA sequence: TGTGCCAGTAGTATTTATGCTGGGACTAGCAGTGAGCAGTTCTTC. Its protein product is CASSIYAGTSSEQFF.